Shown below are 32 T cell receptor beta chains from a single sample sequenced in a study of OX40 agonist ivuxolimab in advanced cancers. Measured with immunoSEQ multiplex PCR; TCRdb has only the in-frame clones, and not every one. The sample holds approximately 94,000 clones, around nine tenths seen once. This sample comprised CD4+ or CD8+ T cells sorted from blood, obtained in a trial of the OX40 agonist ivuxolimab. Every receptor here comes from an adult with an advanced solid tumor such as melanoma, head and neck, liver or kidney cancer.

This chain uses TRBV29-1 with TRBJ2-7, with 9 nucleotides matching TRBD1. The CDR3 consists of 13 residues. J lost 1 base, V lost 6 bases, and 4 bases had no gene match. The germline V gene encodes CDR1 SQVTM and CDR2 ANQGSEA. The CDR3 region is CSVPGQGSYEQYF. As DNA, the CDR3 is TGCAGCGTACCGGGACAGGGATCCTACGAGCAGTACTTC.

The sample holds a few counts of this clone. The chain combines TRBV6-1 with TRBJ1-5; no clear D gene. V was trimmed by 4 bases and J by 2 bases, leaving 15 bases between them. CDR1 is MNHNS, CDR2 SASEGT, per germline. CDR3 length: 16 amino acids. The CDR3 region is CASSASGSLRNQPQHF. The CDR3 DNA sequence: TGTGCCAGCAGTGCAAGCGGGTCCCTTCGCAATCAGCCCCAGCATTTT.

The J gene is TRBJ2-3, the V gene TRBV7-3; no definite D call. Germline CDR1 is SGHTA and CDR2 is FQGTGA. CDR3 size: 15 residues. Trimming left V 7 bases short and J 3 bases short, with 17 bases between. Written as DNA, the CDR3 is TGTGCCAGCACCGAATATCCGAGTAGGACAGATACGCAGTATTTT. This sequence encodes CASTEYPSRTDTQYF.

This chain links TRBV7-2 with TRBJ2-3; 7 bases are shared with TRBD1. Germline values: CDR1 SGHTA, CDR2 FQGNSA. The CDR3 sequence is 16 residues long. V lost 5 bases and J lost 0; bases outside the gene matches: 8. CDR3 DNA sequence: TGTGCCAGCAGCACCGGACCGACAGGGAGCACAGATACGCAGTATTTT. Translation gives CASSTGPTGSTDTQYF.

The chain has TRBV19 and TRBJ2-1; D may be TRBD1 (6 bases). This CDR3 spans 14 amino acids. V gave up 4 bases and J gave up 5 bases, with 12 bases separating them. CDR1 LNHDA and CDR2 SQIVND come from the germline V gene (reference sequence). The CDR3 loop is CASSTYRDNNEQFF. CDR3 in DNA: TGTGCCAGTAGTACCTACAGGGATAACAATGAGCAGTTCTTC. Drawing the rest from reference TRBV19 and TRBJ2-1, the complete variable domain is DGGITQSPKYLFRKEGQNVTLSCEQNLNHDAMYWYRQDPGQGLRLIYYSQIVNDFQKGDIAEGYSVSREKKESFPLTVTSAQKNPTAFYLCASSTYRDNNEQFFGPGTRLTVL.

In its sample, this clone was seen a few times. The V call is TRBV30, the J call TRBJ1-2; 9 bases are a match to TRBD1. Germline CDR1 GTSNPN, CDR2 SVGIG (reference sequence). This CDR3 is built from 14 residues. Trimming removed 5 bases from V and 0 bases from J; junction bases left unmatched: 4. In DNA form, the CDR3 reads TGTGCCTGGGTCAGACAGGGGGCTAACTATGGCTACACCTTC. It encodes CAWVRQGANYGYTF.

The J gene is TRBJ1-1, the V gene TRBV6-5; 8 positions agree with TRBD1. The CDR3 spans 13 residues. Trimming removed 5 bases from V and 3 bases from J; junction bases left unmatched: 2. Germline lookup yields CDR1 MNHEY and CDR2 SVGAGI. CDR3 DNA sequence: TGTGCCAGCAGTAGGGACAGGTACACTGAAGCTTTCTTT. Its protein is CASSRDRYTEAFF.

The rearrangement links TRBV30 to TRBJ2-4; D is undetermined. Germline V CDR1 and CDR2: GTSNPN, SVGIG (reference sequence). The CDR3 is 13 residues long. V was cut by 3 bases and J by 6 bases, with 12 bases left in between. CDR3 sequence: CAWSSRPTNIQYF. The CDR3 nucleotides are TGTGCCTGGAGCTCAAGGCCGACAAACATTCAGTACTTC.

This rearrangement joins TRBV5-1 to TRBJ2-1; TRBD1 aligns across 9 bases. CDR3 length equals 14 residues. Germline CDR1 reads SGHRS; CDR2 reads YFSETQ. J lost 5 bases, V lost 6 bases, and 6 bases had no gene match. DNA of the CDR3: TGCGCCAGCACCGGGACAGGGTTAAACAATGAGCAGTTCTTC. It encodes CASTGTGLNNEQFF.

CDR3 DNA: TGTGCCAGCAGTGACTTCGATAGGAAGGTCAGCTCCTACAATGAGCAGTTCTTC. This encodes CASSDFDRKVSSYNEQFF. This rearrangement joins TRBV6-4 to TRBJ2-1, with D uncertain. Trimming cost V 1 base and J 0 bases, with 16 bases left between them. Germline loops: CDR1 MRHNA, CDR2 SNTAGT. The CDR3 length is 18 residues.

The chain employs TRBV5-1 and TRBJ1-1; D not resolved. V lost 3 bases and J lost 0, with 9 bases in between. The CDR3 loop spans 14 amino acids. CDR1 and CDR2 (germline): SGHRS, YFSETQ. CDR3 amino acids: CASSSETLNTEAFF. The CDR3 coding sequence is TGCGCCAGCAGCTCGGAGACTTTGAACACTGAAGCTTTCTTT. The variable domain in full, completed from reference TRBV5-1 and TRBJ1-1, reads KAGVTQTPRYLIKTRGQQVTLSCSPISGHRSVSWYQQTPGQGLQFLFEYFSETQRNKGNFPGRFSGRQFSNSRSEMNVSTLELGDSALYLCASSSETLNTEAFFGQGTRLTVV.

This clone is a singleton in its sample. One end of the junction fails to match germline, which may point to a read error. The V and J genes are TRBV7-8 and TRBJ1-5; no firm D call. The CDR3 has 15 amino acids. Germline V gene sequence: CDR1 SGHVS, CDR2 FQNEAQ. CDR3 coding DNA: TGTACCAGCAGCTTATCGGACTCCGGTGGTCAGCCCCAGCATTTT. Protein product: CTSSLSDSGGQPQHF.

This chain connects TRBV7-2 to TRBJ2-5; 8 positions agree with TRBD2. The germline CDR1 and CDR2 sequences are SGHTA and FQGNSA. Unmatched junction bases numbered 4, after V lost 0 bases and J lost 4 bases. The CDR3 runs to 15 residues. The CDR3 is CASSLAGREGETQYF. The DNA of the CDR3 is TGTGCCAGCAGCTTAGCCGGGAGGGAAGGAGAGACCCAGTACTTC.

The gene calls are TRBV6-6 and TRBJ1-5; perhaps TRBD1 as D (5 bases). V gave up 6 bases and J gave up 4 bases, with 10 bases separating them. Per the germline V gene, CDR1 is MNHNY and CDR2 is SVGAGI (reference sequence). The CDR3 covers 13 residues. The CDR3 reads CASRLTENQPQHF. CDR3 coding DNA: TGTGCCAGCAGATTGACAGAAAATCAGCCCCAGCATTTT.

The chain combines TRBV5-4 with TRBJ2-2, with D perhaps TRBD1 (6 bases). The germline gives CDR1 SGHNT, CDR2 YYREEE (reference sequence). The CDR3 spans 16 residues. V dropped 1 base and J dropped 0 bases, with 10 bases sitting between them. CDR3 sequence: CASSLWTVSNTGELFF. The CDR3 DNA reads as TGTGCCAGCAGCTTGTGGACAGTATCGAACACCGGGGAGCTGTTTTTT.

This chain connects TRBV9 to TRBJ1-2; tentatively, D is TRBD1 (5 bases). This CDR3 is 13 amino acids long. Germline lookup yields CDR1 SGDLS and CDR2 YYNGEE. The V gene lost 5 bases and the J gene lost 7 bases, with 15 bases spanning the gap. The DNA for the CDR3 is TGTGCCAGCAGTAGGGAGGGGATCGGTGGCTACACCTTC. Translation: CASSREGIGGYTF.

This clone was recorded once. The rearrangement links TRBV4-1 to TRBJ2-4; D is perhaps TRBD1 or TRBD2 (5 bases each). The CDR3 sequence is 15 residues long. Looked up from germline, CDR1 is MGHRA and CDR2 is YSYEKL. V lost 1 base and J lost 5, with 12 bases in between. The CDR3 DNA reads as TGCGCCAGCAGCCAAGGGTGGGGGAGCCAAAACATTCAGTACTTC. Amino acids: CASSQGWGSQNIQYF.

This clone occurred once. This rearrangement joins TRBV11-3 to TRBJ2-7, with D unresolved. Germline V gene lookup returns CDR1 SGHNT and CDR2 YENEEA. Between the trimmed V and J ends, which lost 5 bases and 5 bases, there was a span of 22 bases. This CDR3 comprises 16 residues. The CDR3 nucleotides are TGTGCCAGCAGCCCCGTCCGTGCCTCCCCTCCCGACGAGCAGTACTTC. Its translation: CASSPVRASPPDEQYF.

This clone has just one count. The V call is TRBV7-9, the J call TRBJ1-1; D gene unclear. CDR3 length: 12 residues. Germline values: CDR1 SEHNR, CDR2 FQNEAQ (reference sequence). The ends were cut back, 3 bases at V and 3 bases at J, with 5 bases in the middle. CDR3 amino acids: CASSLIDTEAFF. The CDR3 nucleotides read TGTGCCAGCAGCTTGATAGACACTGAAGCTTTCTTT.

The chain carries TRBV11-2 and TRBJ2-2; the match to TRBD1 covers 9 bases. The CDR3 runs to 17 residues. V lost 4 bases to trimming and J lost 1 base; unmatched junction nucleotides: 7. Germline lookup yields CDR1 SGHAT and CDR2 FQNNGV. The CDR3 is CASSSSRQGGNTGELFF. The DNA of the CDR3 is TGTGCCAGCAGCTCCTCTCGACAGGGGGGGAACACCGGGGAGCTGTTTTTT.

This rearrangement joins TRBV4-1 to TRBJ1-1, with D perhaps TRBD1 (5 bases). Between the trimmed V and J ends, which lost 1 base and 3 bases, there was a span of 24 bases. Per the germline V gene, CDR1 is MGHRA and CDR2 is YSYEKL. The CDR3 loop spans 19 amino acids. The DNA of the CDR3 is TGCGCCAGCAGCCAAGGTCCGTGGGTCCGGGGGTCGGGAGACACTGAAGCTTTCTTT. Translation: CASSQGPWVRGSGDTEAFF.

The J gene is TRBJ1-1, the V gene TRBV9; D is possibly TRBD1 (6 bases). Trimming took 3 bases from V and 4 from J, leaving 13 bases between them. The CDR3 covers 14 residues. CDR1 is SGDLS and CDR2 is YYNGEE in the germline V gene. CDR3 sequence reads: CASSGLTGPTEAFF. CDR3 DNA: TGTGCCAGCAGCGGATTAACAGGGCCCACTGAAGCTTTCTTT.

This rearrangement joins TRBV7-3 to TRBJ2-1, with a tentative D call TRBD2 (6 bases). The CDR3 has 16 amino acids. Per germline, CDR1 SGHTA and CDR2 FQGTGA. The V end was cut by 1 base, the J end by 5 bases, with 15 bases between. The CDR3 sequence: CASSLMVSAGNNEQFF. The DNA of the CDR3 is TGTGCCAGCAGCTTAATGGTCTCCGCGGGAAACAATGAGCAGTTCTTC. The full variable domain, with the rest looked up from reference TRBV7-3 and TRBJ2-1, is GAGVSQTPSNKVTEKGKYVELRCDPISGHTALYWYRQSLGQGPEFLIYFQGTGAADDSGLPNDRFFAVRPEGSVSTLKIQRTERGDSAVYLCASSLMVSAGNNEQFFGPGTRLTVL.

The V gene is TRBV4-3, the J gene TRBJ2-3; D may be TRBD1 (7 bases). Germline V gene lookup returns CDR1 LGHNA and CDR2 YSLEER. The CDR3 loop spans 17 amino acids. In DNA form, the CDR3 reads TGCGCTAGAAAAGGGGGCCTGAAGGGGGGTTCCACAGATACGCAGTATTTT. Residues: CARKGGLKGGSTDTQYF.

The chain combines TRBV18 with TRBJ2-5, with D tentatively TRBD2 (5 bases). Germline-derived CDR1 and CDR2 are KGHSH and LQKENI. The CDR3 is 15 residues long. Trimming left V 3 bases short and J 2 bases short, with 13 bases between. CDR3 protein: CASSPQVLAQETQYF. The CDR3 bases are TGTGCCAGCTCACCCCAAGTTCTAGCTCAAGAGACCCAGTACTTC.

The CDR3 spells CASSGTSGWASYEQYF. The CDR3 DNA follows: TGTGCCAGTAGTGGGACTAGCGGCTGGGCCTCCTACGAGCAGTACTTC. This chain links TRBV19 with TRBJ2-7, with TRBD2 identical over 11 bases. The CDR3 is 16 residues long. Germline CDR1 LNHDA, CDR2 SQIVND (reference sequence). V gave up 5 bases and J gave up 0 bases; unmatched junction bases: 6.

This chain uses TRBV7-3 with TRBJ1-5, with D perhaps TRBD1 (5 bases). Germline loops: CDR1 SGHTA, CDR2 FQGTGA. The CDR3 runs 14 residues. Trimming cost V 5 bases and J 3 bases, with 11 bases left between them. DNA for the CDR3: TGTGCCAGCAGCAAAGACAGATTCAATCAGCCCCAGCATTTT. It yields the protein CASSKDRFNQPQHF.

This chain connects TRBV9 to TRBJ2-1; TRBD1 agrees at 9 bases. CDR3 length equals 18 residues. With 1 base clipped from V and 10 bases from J, the junction kept 18 bases outside the gene matches. CDR1 and CDR2 from the germline V gene are SGDLS and YYNGEE. CDR3 region: CASSVNSPGTGFLPEQFF. The CDR3 DNA sequence: TGTGCCAGCAGCGTAAACAGTCCGGGGACAGGGTTTTTACCGGAGCAGTTCTTC.

This clone appeared a single time. The chain employs TRBV19 and TRBJ2-5; 9 nucleotides align to TRBD1. Looked up from germline, CDR1 is LNHDA and CDR2 is SQIVND (reference sequence). The CDR3 contains 14 residues. J was trimmed by 4 bases and V by 5 bases; bases with no gene match: 5. The CDR3 region is CASSSTGGAETQYF. CDR3 in DNA: TGTGCCAGTAGTTCGACAGGGGGAGCAGAGACCCAGTACTTC. The complete variable domain, with remaining parts taken from reference TRBV19 and TRBJ2-5, reads DGGITQSPKYLFRKEGQNVTLSCEQNLNHDAMYWYRQDPGQGLRLIYYSQIVNDFQKGDIAEGYSVSREKKESFPLTVTSAQKNPTAFYLCASSSTGGAETQYFGPGTRLLVL.

The chain uses TRBV7-3 and TRBJ2-3; D uncertain. The ends were cut back, 5 bases at V and 0 bases at J, with 6 bases in the middle. CDR3 length equals 13 residues. Germline CDR1 SGHTA, CDR2 FQGTGA. The CDR3 loop is CASSPFSTDTQYF. As DNA, the CDR3 is TGTGCCAGCAGCCCCTTCAGCACAGATACGCAGTATTTT.

V and J are TRBV6-1 and TRBJ2-1; D remains unclear. The CDR3 consists of 10 residues. V was shortened by 9 bases and J by 7 bases, with 7 bases between the two germline ends. Germline V gives CDR1 MNHNS, CDR2 SASEGT. The CDR3: CASEWNEQFF. In DNA form, the CDR3 reads TGTGCCAGTGAATGGAATGAGCAGTTCTTC.

This rearrangement joins TRBV27 to TRBJ2-5, with D tentatively TRBD2 (6 bases). Germline CDR1 reads MNHEY; CDR2 reads SMNVEV (reference sequence). The CDR3 has 13 residues. V dropped 6 bases and J dropped 2 bases, with 10 bases sitting between them. In nucleotides, the CDR3 is TGTGCCAGCAGCCCCCGGGGGCAAGAGACCCAGTACTTC. Translation gives CASSPRGQETQYF.